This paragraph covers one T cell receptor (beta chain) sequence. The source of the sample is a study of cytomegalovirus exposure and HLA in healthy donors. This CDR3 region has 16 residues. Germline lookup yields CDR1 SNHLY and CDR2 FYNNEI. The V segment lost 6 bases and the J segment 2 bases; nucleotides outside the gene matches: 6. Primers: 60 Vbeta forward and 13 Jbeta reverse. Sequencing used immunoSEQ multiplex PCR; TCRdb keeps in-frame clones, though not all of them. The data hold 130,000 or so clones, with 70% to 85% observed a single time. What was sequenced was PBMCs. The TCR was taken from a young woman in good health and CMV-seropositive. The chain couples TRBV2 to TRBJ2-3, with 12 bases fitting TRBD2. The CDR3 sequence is CASSSLAGGVTDTQYF. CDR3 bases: TGTGCCAGCAGCTCCCTAGCGGGGGGGGTCACAGATACGCAGTATTTT.